Listed here are 6 T cell receptor beta chains from one sample, sequenced in a study of long-term antiretroviral therapy in people with HIV. Assay version v3.0 of immunoSEQ was used, and it was run at survey level. The repertoire was sequenced with immunoSEQ multiplex PCR; TCRdb's copy has only in-frame clones and lacks some. The sample contains 30,000 to 35,000 clones, approximately 93% of which appear only once. Sequencing used unsorted PBMCs, obtained around 5.5 years after starting antiretroviral therapy. Source of these receptors: a woman aged 50 to 60 with HIV.

This clone appeared once. The V call is TRBV9, the J call TRBJ1-2; 8 bases match TRBD1. CDR1 is SGDLS, CDR2 YYNGEE, per germline. Losses at the gene ends were 5 bases for V and 4 bases for J; bases not matched to a gene: 10. The CDR3 covers 15 residues. CDR3 DNA sequence: TGTGCCAGCAGAGCAAGCCAGGGGGCTGGCTATGGCTACACCTTC. It specifies CASRASQGAGYGYTF.

On this clone itself: The junction and the germline gene differ at one end; a read error may be behind it. The V gene is TRBV30, the J gene TRBJ1-4, with a weak D call TRBD1 (6 bases). The CDR3 sequence is 11 residues long. The germline V gene has CDR1 GTSNPN and CDR2 SVGIG (reference sequence). In DNA, the CDR3 is TGTGCCTGGAGTGAGGGGGAAAGACTGTTTTTT. This codes for CAWSEGERLFF.

The chain combines TRBV9 with TRBJ2-7; 14 nucleotides match TRBD2. The CDR3 runs to 17 residues. The germline V gene encodes CDR1 SGDLS and CDR2 YYNGEE. The V segment lost 4 bases and the J segment 3 bases; nucleotides outside the gene matches: 9. The CDR3 coding sequence is TGTGCCAGCAGCCTCGGACTAGCGGGGGGAGTGGACTACGAGCAGTACTTC. It codes for CASSLGLAGGVDYEQYF.

The chain links TRBV29-1 to TRBJ2-3, with 7 bases that match TRBD2. From germline, CDR1 is SQVTM and CDR2 ANQGSEA. Losses at the gene ends were 3 bases for V and 2 bases for J; bases not matched to a gene: 11. The CDR3 has 16 amino acids. CDR3 DNA sequence: TGCAGCGTTGAGGGGTTGCGGGGGAGCCCCACAGATACGCAGTATTTT. Amino acids: CSVEGLRGSPTDTQYF.

The chain carries TRBV6-5 and TRBJ1-5; D perhaps matches TRBD1 (5 bases). Germline CDR1 is MNHEY and CDR2 is SVGAGI. The CDR3 is 14 residues long. Trimming left V 0 bases short and J 6 bases short, with 9 bases between. The DNA for the CDR3 is TGTGCCAGCAGTTACTCGGCGGGGGGTCAGCCCCAGCATTTT. Amino acids: CASSYSAGGQPQHF.

The V call is TRBV7-9, the J call TRBJ2-4; D is perhaps TRBD1 (6 bases). Trimming removed 4 bases from V and 0 bases from J, with 16 bases in between. The CDR3 extends over 17 amino acids. The germline V gene has CDR1 SEHNR and CDR2 FQNEAQ (reference sequence). The CDR3 nucleotides read TGTGCCAGCAGCTCACAGGACAGAAGGGGAGCCAAAAACATTCAGTACTTC. Its translation: CASSSQDRRGAKNIQYF.